The rows below give T cell receptor beta chains drawn from one sample of a study of vaccination effects on CD4 cells after COVID-19. TCRdb keeps only in-frame clones here, not all; method: immunoSEQ multiplex PCR. The table shows roughly 70,000 clones, with 74% occurring only once. Antigens of these TCRs are unknown. This specimen was CD4+ T cells from PBMCs cultured with HCoV-229E spike peptides, taken after COVID-19 vaccination. These receptor sequences come from a human donor who received a COVID-19 vaccine. Each CDR3 is given with its conserved first and last residue. Each record gives: D gene, J gene, V gene, clone size, CDR3 protein, CDR3 DNA. D genes are given only for firm matches. Some rows have no size entry. The others give once, few or many, or a class for an expanded clone.

TRBD1,TRBJ1-4,TRBV5-3,once,CARSLQTGGQSTNEKLFF,TGTGCCAGAAGCCTTCAGACAGGGGGCCAATCAACTAATGAAAAACTGTTTTTT
TRBD1,TRBJ1-2,TRBV28,-,CASSPDRVYGYTF,TGTGCCAGCAGTCCCGACAGGGTCTATGGCTACACCTTC
-,TRBJ1-3,TRBV7-8,-,CASSQTGNGGNTIYF,TGTGCCAGCAGCCAAACGGGAAACGGAGGAAACACCATATATTTT
-,TRBJ1-5,TRBV20-1,-,CSASSPGNQPQHF,TGCAGTGCTAGTAGTCCAGGGAATCAGCCCCAGCATTTT
-,TRBJ1-5,TRBV12-2,-,CASRSCPSNQPQHF,TGTGCAAGTCGCTCTTGTCCCTCGAATCAGCCCCAGCATTTT
TRBD1,TRBJ1-6,TRBV7-3,-,CASSLSGTDNSPLHF,TGTGCCAGCAGCTTATCCGGGACAGATAATTCACCCCTCCACTTT
-,TRBJ1-2,TRBV6-6,-,CASSYFGGGYTF,TGTGCCAGCAGCTACTTCGGGGGGGGCTACACCTTC
TRBD2,TRBJ2-2,TRBV7-6,-,CASSGTSGGTNTGELFF,TGTGCCAGCAGCGGGACTAGCGGGGGGACCAACACCGGGGAGCTGTTTTTT
TRBD2,TRBJ2-3,TRBV7-3,-,CASSLTPSGGSEDTQYF,TGTGCCAGCAGCTTAACCCCTAGCGGGGGGTCGGAAGATACGCAGTATTTT
-,TRBJ2-2,TRBV5-1,-,CASSFMGGPLTGELFF,TGCGCCAGCAGCTTCATGGGCGGGCCACTTACCGGGGAGCTGTTTTTT
-,TRBJ1-2,TRBV3-1/TRBV3-2,few,CASSQTGRTNYGYTF,TGTGCCAGCAGCCAAACCGGACGGACTAACTATGGCTACACCTTC
-,TRBJ2-1,TRBV5-1,-,CASSVRGQNNEQFF,TGCGCCAGCAGCGTCCGGGGGCAAAACAATGAGCAGTTCTTC
TRBD2,TRBJ2-1,TRBV3-1/TRBV3-2,-,CASSQPSGGGNEQFF,TGTGCCAGCAGCCAACCTAGCGGGGGGGGCAATGAGCAGTTCTTC
-,TRBJ1-1,TRBV10-3,-,CAISDRGSTEAFF,TGTGCCATCAGTGACAGGGGAAGCACTGAAGCTTTCTTT
-,TRBJ1-1,TRBV6-5,-,CASRTGGVNTEAFF,TGTGCCAGCAGGACGGGGGGAGTAAACACTGAAGCTTTCTTT
TRBD1,TRBJ1-1,TRBV28,-,CASISRGRRAFF,TGTGCCAGCATTTCCAGGGGGCGTAGAGCTTTCTTT
-,TRBJ1-5,TRBV19,-,CASKDSKGNQPQHF,TGTGCCAGTAAAGACAGCAAAGGGAATCAGCCCCAGCATTTT
TRBD2,TRBJ2-3,TRBV6-5,-,CASPEGGTSTDTQYF,TGTGCCAGCCCCGAGGGAGGGACTAGCACAGATACGCAGTATTTT
-,TRBJ2-6,TRBV5-1,-,CASSSWGANVLTF,TGCGCCAGCAGCTCCTGGGGGGCCAACGTCCTGACTTTC
-,TRBJ2-2,TRBV11-3,-,CASSLGGHTGELFF,TGTGCCAGCAGCTTAGGGGGACACACCGGGGAGCTGTTTTTT
-,TRBJ1-3,TRBV7-3,-,CASRGGSGNTIYF,TGTGCCAGCCGAGGGGGCTCTGGAAACACCATATATTTT
TRBD1,TRBJ2-1,TRBV12-5,-,CARVRGTGGRNEQFF,TGTGCTAGGGTACGAGGGACAGGGGGCCGGAATGAGCAGTTCTTC
TRBD1,TRBJ1-2,TRBV5-1,-,CASSLGQGGIYGYTF,TGCGCCAGCAGCTTGGGGCAGGGGGGCATCTATGGCTACACCTTC
TRBD2,TRBJ2-1,TRBV28,-,CASSLRTSGYNEQFF,TGTGCCAGCAGTTTAAGGACTAGCGGTTACAATGAGCAGTTCTTC
-,TRBJ1-2,TRBV6-5,-,CASSLQGNGYTF,TGTGCCAGCAGTTTACAGGGTAATGGCTACACCTTC